What follows is one T cell receptor beta chain and its context. Using immunoSEQ multiplex PCR, the repertoire was profiled, and TCRdb retains in-frame clones only, with some absent. The sample carries 100,000 to 110,000 clones, roughly 87% recorded once. The data were taken from a study of blood T cell repertoires in COVID-19. The sequence derives from a man aged 25 to 40 in a cohort sampled during active COVID-19. Sequenced sample: peripheral blood.

CDR3 in DNA: TGTGCCAGCAGCTTAGGATTCGCACTAGCGGGGATCTACGAGCAGTACTTC. Translating gives CASSLGFALAGIYEQYF. The chain carries TRBV7-2 and TRBJ2-7; 10 bases are shared with TRBD2. In germline, CDR1 is SGHTA, CDR2 FQGNSA. Trimming took 1 base from V and 3 from J; bases not matched to a gene: 9. CDR3 size: 17 residues. The whole variable domain, filled in from reference TRBV7-2 and TRBJ2-7, reads GAGVSQSPSNKVTEKGKDVELRCDPISGHTALYWYRQSLGQGLEFLIYFQGNSAPDKSGLPSDRFSAERTGGSVSTLTIQRTQQEDSAVYLCASSLGFALAGIYEQYFGPGTRLTVT.